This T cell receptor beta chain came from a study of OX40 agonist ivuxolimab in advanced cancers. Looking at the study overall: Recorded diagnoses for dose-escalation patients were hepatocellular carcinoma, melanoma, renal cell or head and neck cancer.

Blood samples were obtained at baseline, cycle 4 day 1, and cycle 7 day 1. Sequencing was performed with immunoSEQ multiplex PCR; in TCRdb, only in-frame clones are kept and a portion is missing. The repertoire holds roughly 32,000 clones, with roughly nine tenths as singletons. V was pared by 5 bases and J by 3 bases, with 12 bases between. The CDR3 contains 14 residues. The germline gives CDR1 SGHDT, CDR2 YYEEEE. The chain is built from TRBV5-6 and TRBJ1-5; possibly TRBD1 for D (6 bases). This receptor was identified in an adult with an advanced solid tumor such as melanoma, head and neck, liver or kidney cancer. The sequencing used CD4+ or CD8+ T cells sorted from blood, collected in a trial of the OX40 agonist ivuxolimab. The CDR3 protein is CASRAAGVNQPQHF. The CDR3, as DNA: TGTGCCAGCAGGGCGGCAGGGGTCAATCAGCCCCAGCATTTT.